The sequence of this T cell receptor (beta chain) was determined in a study of cytomegalovirus exposure and HLA in healthy donors (dated by TCRdb to about 2017). About the study as a whole: In an earlier analysis of several hundred of the donors, under 300 Gb of sequence data and 120 million or so unique TCR beta sequences from about 190 million T cells were reported. Approximately 300 gigabases of sequencing data and 75 million to 85 million unique TCR sequences made up an early release that covered over 550 HLA-typed donors. The genetic ancestry cluster associated with self-reported Caucasian donors included 81% of the 300 to 400 genotyped donors. The study aimed to test whether cataloging public T cell receptors could reveal signatures of past pathogen exposure. The T cell repertoires of 666 subjects were profiled by immunosequencing and related to cytomegalovirus serostatus. In addition to the first cohort of hundreds of subjects, a separate validation cohort of 130 or so different subjects was used. The study combined high-throughput TCR immunosequencing, statistical association of individual TCRs with disease status, and machine learning to predict cytomegalovirus infection status. In a later analysis, previously published TCR beta repertoires from several hundred donors were re-analyzed and high-resolution HLA genotyping was added so that TCR occurrence patterns could be studied. The later analysis used no new phenotypic data to find candidate immune exposures, relying instead on TCR beta sequences and their occurrence across donors. An earlier analysis of several hundred of the donors used high-throughput TCR beta sequencing to judge whether each TCR beta V gene segment behaved as functional or pseudogenic. Donor age, sex, ethnicity and CMV serostatus were collected together with the repertoire data. In a later genetic analysis, genome-wide SNP genotypes for 398 of the 666 donors were used, and that subset was treated as a discovery cohort. All discovery cohort repertoires had been generated on a single sequencing platform. Both class I and class II loci were covered by HLA typing, at four-digit resolution. The number of donors typed differed by locus, with about 620-630 for A, B, C, DRB1 and DQB1, about 500 for DQA1, under 610 for DPA1, and some 440 for DPB1. Because of strong linkage in the cohort, five DR-DQ haplotypes were treated as single units for association and clustering. Across some 400 genotyped donors of the cohort, an average of approximately 220,000 unique TCR beta nucleotide sequences per donor were sequenced, and 15% to 20% of those sequences were non-productive. The paper as a whole reports these results and caveats: Compared with the roughly 700-donor mean, donors in an Asian-associated ancestry cluster had fewer N-insertions in productive TCRs, according to a later genetic analysis. Correlated functional status among segregating V segments might be attributable to linkage disequilibrium, but an unknown experimental factor could not be ruled out. The authors suggested that the approach could potentially be generalized to other disease states and immunological phenotypes. The study gave a list of 150 to 200 TCR beta chains associated with cytomegalovirus. V-gene and J-gene trimming of TCR beta chains was associated with a missense DCLRE1C variant in a later genetic analysis, and the association was replicated in an independent cohort. In a later analysis, 16,951 TCR beta sequences were associated with specific HLA alleles at a false discovery rate of 0.05. Sequencing depth was assumed to be roughly uniform across donors in the presence/absence analyses, though that assumption may not hold. Only TCR beta chains were sequenced in this cohort, and the absence of alpha or paired-chain data limited detectable features. For the cohort, immune exposure information was limited to CMV serostatus. In a later analysis, most CMV-associated TCR beta chains were found to appear HLA-restricted, with HLA associations seemingly driven largely by CMV exposure. A cluster of highly shared sequence variants was judged likely to represent a technical artifact of the sequencing pipeline. In both the original and validation cohorts, the classifier was reported to diagnose cytomegalovirus status with high specificity and sensitivity. A later analysis found that HLA-associated TCR beta chains were more clonally expanded and had lower generation probabilities than equally common non-associated chains. Because HLA typing was unavailable for some donors at each locus, only the typed subset was used in association tests. A further reported finding was that TCR beta sequences accurately predicted the HLA-A and HLA-B alleles for most subjects in the first cohort. In a later analysis, the rate of TCR association differed among HLA loci, with DRB1 alleles having the most associated TCRs and HLA-C alleles having the fewest. An earlier analysis of around 600 of the donors showed that most TCR beta V segments appeared in productive rearrangements either about 87% or about 30% of the time, which broadly matched IMGT annotations. Assigning TCR associations to individual alleles was difficult when HLA alleles, especially DR and DQ, strongly co-occurred. The earlier analysis of around 600 of the donors excluded over 15 rarely observed V segments, including chromosome 9 orphons, because counts were too low. While some public TCRs were present in many individuals, most TCR sequences turned up only very rarely across donors. According to a later analysis, parvovirus B19, influenza, CMV and Epstein-Barr virus appeared linked to several top co-occurrence clusters. Three of the identified cytomegalovirus-associated TCR beta chains were confirmed in vitro to be specific for cytomegalovirus antigens. Some IMGT-functional V segments, including TRBV6-2 and TRBV6-3, could not be distinguished by the 87-base-pair reads and were therefore excluded.

Notes on this clone: Its antigen has not been determined. The input lacks base qualities; no much larger clone sits a single base away.

Receptor amplification or capture employed the immunoSEQ multiplex PCR assay. The multiplex PCR relied on a mix of 60 forward primers for TCR Vbeta segments and 13 reverse primers for TCR Jbeta segments. The CDR3 region of rearranged TCR beta genes was amplified from genomic DNA by a multiplex PCR assay. The Illumina HiSeq System was used to sequence the amplified TCR beta libraries as 87-base-pair reads. The original methods were these. A later analysis tallied approximately 87 million unique TCR beta chains across the 640 or so repertoires, and around 12 million of those chains were shared by two or more donors. Raw reads were error-corrected and collapsed into unique sequences by a nearest-neighbor algorithm in which closely related sequences were merged to remove PCR and sequencing errors. V, D and J gene segments were assigned by aligning CDR3 sequences to IMGT reference sequences. For a sequence to be retained, at least a six-nucleotide match to both a V gene segment and a J gene segment was required. A rearrangement counted as productive if the CDR3 had no stop codons and remained in frame with V and J, and every other rearrangement counted as non-productive. Following IMGT convention, CDR3 was defined as the stretch from the second conserved V-encoded cysteine up to the conserved J-encoded phenylalanine. Sequences without an unambiguous match to a single V gene segment were excluded from the earlier analysis of a few hundred of the donors. An earlier analysis of several hundred of the donors called V segments functional above 56.7% productive rearrangements and segregating when the between-donor standard deviation exceeded 5%. A statistical classification framework was built to diagnose cytomegalovirus status from the catalog of TCR beta chain sequences. In a later analysis, V and J genes were assigned by comparing TCR nucleotide sequences against IMGT/GENE-DB human TR gene sequences. Using the TCRdist pipeline, a later analysis assigned CDR3 sequences along with most-parsimonious VDJ recombination scenarios. In a later analysis, every TCR beta chain was defined by the combination of its CDR3 amino acid sequence and its V-gene family, and reads without a unique V-gene family were dropped. To address suspected cross-contamination and a sequencing artifact, a later analysis removed several hundred highly shared, low-generation-probability nucleotide sequences. In a later analysis, a clonal expansion index for each public chain was calculated from normalized within-repertoire ranks of inferred template counts. A later analysis computed generation probabilities with a VDJ recombination model fitted to out-of-frame rearrangements, and checked the results against IGoR. Hypergeometric tests were used in a later analysis to score TCR-TCR, TCR-HLA and TCR-CMV co-occurrence, with a repertoire-size bias correction applied to the TCR pairs. In a later analysis, false discovery rates were estimated by permuting HLA or CMV assignments 20 times. A later analysis grouped co-occurring TCRs with DBSCAN, adding TCRdist sequence similarity when clustering within HLA-allele-positive subsets. Co-occurrence clustering excluded repertoires with fewer than 30,000 or more than 120,000 public chains, plus five with anomalous nucleotide sharing. TCRdb limited this immuneACCESS table to in-frame rearrangements with V and J called. A share of clones is missing; checked studies link under half to unresolved V genes, and the rest is unexplained. The DNA gave D and trimming, while V, J and clone size come from that table. For this sample the table gives about 140,000 clones, of which 75% to 85% were detected only once. Under 5% of the sample belongs to the ten largest clones.

V loses 2 bases, J loses 4 bases, and the germline ends lie 9 bases apart. For CDR1 and CDR2, the germline V gene lists SGHTA and FQGTGA. The CDR3, from cysteine to phenylalanine, totals 15 residues. Only the CDR3 part of the read is kept: 45 bases, read in frame from the first base. The cohort consisted of some 670 healthy bone marrow donors. At the time of sampling, every cohort member was nominally healthy, though immune exposures that went unrecorded were likely present. The donor was CMV seronegative and was included in the group of about 400 seronegative cohort members. Every donor gave a peripheral blood sample, and the peripheral blood mononuclear cells from that sample were used for TCR beta sequencing. The Qiagen DNeasy Blood Extraction Kit was used to extract genomic DNA from the blood cell samples.

The clonotype was recovered from a man between 35 and 55 years old in good health and CMV-seronegative. Sequencing used PBMCs. The chain couples TRBV7-3 to TRBJ1-6, with TRBD1 as a weak D call on 5 bases. The sequence in DNA is TGTGCCAGCAGCTTAGGACGGGGGTATAATTCACCCCTCCACTTT. It translates to CASSLGRGYNSPLHF.